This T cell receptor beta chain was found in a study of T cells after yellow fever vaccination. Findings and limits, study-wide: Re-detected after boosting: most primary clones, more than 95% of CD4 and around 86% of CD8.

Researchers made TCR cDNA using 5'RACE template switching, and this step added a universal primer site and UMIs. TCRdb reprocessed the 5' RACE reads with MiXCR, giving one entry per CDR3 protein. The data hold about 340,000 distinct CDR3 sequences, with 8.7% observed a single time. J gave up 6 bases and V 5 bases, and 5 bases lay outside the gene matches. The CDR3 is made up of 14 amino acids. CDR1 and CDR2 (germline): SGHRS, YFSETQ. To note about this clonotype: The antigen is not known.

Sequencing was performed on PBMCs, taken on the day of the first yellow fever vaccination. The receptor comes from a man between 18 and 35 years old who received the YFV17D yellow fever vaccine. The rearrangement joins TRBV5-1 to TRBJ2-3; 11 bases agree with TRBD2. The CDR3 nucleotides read TGCGCCAGCAGAATAGCGGGGGGGCAGGATACGCAGTATTTT. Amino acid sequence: CASRIAGGQDTQYF.